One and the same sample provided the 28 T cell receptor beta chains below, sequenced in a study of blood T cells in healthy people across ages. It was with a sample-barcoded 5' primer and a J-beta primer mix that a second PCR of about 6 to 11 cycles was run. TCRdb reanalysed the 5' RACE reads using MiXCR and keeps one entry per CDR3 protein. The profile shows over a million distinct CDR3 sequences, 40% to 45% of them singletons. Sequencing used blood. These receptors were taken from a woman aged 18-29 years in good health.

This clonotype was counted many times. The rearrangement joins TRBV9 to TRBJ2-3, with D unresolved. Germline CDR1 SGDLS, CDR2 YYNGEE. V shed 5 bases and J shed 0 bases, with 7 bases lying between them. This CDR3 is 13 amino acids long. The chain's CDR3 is CASSATSTDTQYF. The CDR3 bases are TGTGCCAGCAGTGCGACTAGCACAGATACGCAGTATTTT.

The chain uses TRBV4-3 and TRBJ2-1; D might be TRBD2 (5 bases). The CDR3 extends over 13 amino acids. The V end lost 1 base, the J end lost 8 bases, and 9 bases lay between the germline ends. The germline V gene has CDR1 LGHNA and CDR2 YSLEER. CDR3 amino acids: CASSQGTVDEQFF. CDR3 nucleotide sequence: TGCGCCAGCAGCCAAGGGACTGTCGATGAGCAGTTCTTC.

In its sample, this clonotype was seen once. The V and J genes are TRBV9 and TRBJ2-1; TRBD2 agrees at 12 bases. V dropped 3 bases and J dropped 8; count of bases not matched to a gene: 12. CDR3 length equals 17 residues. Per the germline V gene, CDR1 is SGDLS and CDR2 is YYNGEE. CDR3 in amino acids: CASSASGGAYFGDEQFF. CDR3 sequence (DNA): TGTGCCAGCAGCGCTAGCGGGGGGGCCTATTTCGGCGATGAGCAGTTCTTC.

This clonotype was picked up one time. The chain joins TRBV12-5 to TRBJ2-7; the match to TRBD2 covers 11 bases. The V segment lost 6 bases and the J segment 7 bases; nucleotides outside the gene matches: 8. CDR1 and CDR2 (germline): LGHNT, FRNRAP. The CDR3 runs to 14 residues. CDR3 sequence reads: CASGLAGGRNEQYF. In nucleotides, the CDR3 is TGTGCTAGTGGCCTAGCGGGAGGTCGGAATGAGCAGTACTTC.

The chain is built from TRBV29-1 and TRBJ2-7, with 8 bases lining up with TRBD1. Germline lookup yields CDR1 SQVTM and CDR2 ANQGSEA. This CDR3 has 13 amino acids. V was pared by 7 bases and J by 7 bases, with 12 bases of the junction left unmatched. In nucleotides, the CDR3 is TGCAGCGGGAGACAGGGGTACGACAATGAGCAGTACTTC. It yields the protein CSGRQGYDNEQYF.

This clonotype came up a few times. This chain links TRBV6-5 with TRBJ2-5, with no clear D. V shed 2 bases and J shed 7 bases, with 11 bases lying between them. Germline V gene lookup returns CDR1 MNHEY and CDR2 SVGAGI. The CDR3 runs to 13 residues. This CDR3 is CASSYGLGSTQYF. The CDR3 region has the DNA TGTGCCAGCAGTTACGGGTTGGGGTCGACCCAGTACTTC.

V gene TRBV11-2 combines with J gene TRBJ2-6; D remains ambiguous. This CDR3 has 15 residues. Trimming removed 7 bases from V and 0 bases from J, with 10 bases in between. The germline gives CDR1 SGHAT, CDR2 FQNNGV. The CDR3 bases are TGTGCCAGCACCAGGAGTTACTCTGGGGCCAACGTCCTGACTTTC. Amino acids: CASTRSYSGANVLTF.

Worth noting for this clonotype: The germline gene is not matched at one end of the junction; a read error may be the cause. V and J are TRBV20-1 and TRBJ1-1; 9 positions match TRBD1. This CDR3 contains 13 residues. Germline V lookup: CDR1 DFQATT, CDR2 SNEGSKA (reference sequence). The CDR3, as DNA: TGCAGCGCTAGTCACAGGGGGCACACTGAAGCTTTCTTT. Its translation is CSASHRGHTEAFF.

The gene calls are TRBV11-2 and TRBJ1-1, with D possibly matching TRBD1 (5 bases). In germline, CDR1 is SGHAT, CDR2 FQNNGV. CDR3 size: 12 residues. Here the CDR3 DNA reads TGTGCTTCGGGGGTATCGGCCACTGAAGCTTTCTTT. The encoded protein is CASGVSATEAFF.

The CDR3 is CSVPGPLTGYTF. CDR3 nucleotide sequence: TGCAGTGTCCCGGGACCACTGACTGGCTACACCTTC. The chain employs TRBV20-1 and TRBJ1-2; tentative D call: TRBD1 (5 bases). CDR3 length: 12 amino acids. Trimming took off 7 bases at V and 7 bases at J, with 16 bases between the two ends. The germline gives CDR1 DFQATT, CDR2 SNEGSKA (reference sequence).

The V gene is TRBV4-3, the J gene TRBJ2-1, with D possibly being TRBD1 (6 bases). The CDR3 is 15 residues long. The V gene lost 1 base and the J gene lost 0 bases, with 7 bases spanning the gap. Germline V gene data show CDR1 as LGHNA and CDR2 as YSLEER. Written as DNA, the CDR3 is TGCGCCAGCAGCCAAGGGACAGACTCCTACAATGAGCAGTTCTTC. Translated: CASSQGTDSYNEQFF.

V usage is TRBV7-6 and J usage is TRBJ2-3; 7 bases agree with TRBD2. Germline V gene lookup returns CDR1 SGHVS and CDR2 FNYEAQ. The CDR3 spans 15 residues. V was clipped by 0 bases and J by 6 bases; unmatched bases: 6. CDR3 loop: CASSLASGDGDTQYF. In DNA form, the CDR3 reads TGTGCCAGCAGCTTAGCGAGCGGGGATGGTGATACGCAGTATTTT.

This CDR3 is CSARRVGTAGNTIYF. In DNA, the CDR3 is TGCAGTGCTAGGAGAGTCGGGACGGCTGGAAACACCATATATTTT. This chain uses TRBV20-1 with TRBJ1-3; the D gene is possibly TRBD1 (5 bases). The CDR3 totals 15 residues. Trimming removed 3 bases at V and 2 bases at J, with 14 bases between. The V gene's germline CDR1 is DFQATT and CDR2 SNEGSKA (reference sequence).

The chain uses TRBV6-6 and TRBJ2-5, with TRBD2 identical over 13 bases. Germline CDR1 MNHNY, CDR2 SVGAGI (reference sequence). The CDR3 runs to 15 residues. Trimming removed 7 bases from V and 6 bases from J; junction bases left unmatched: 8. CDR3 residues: CASNIGLAGAQTQYF. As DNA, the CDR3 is TGTGCCAGCAACATAGGACTAGCGGGAGCACAGACCCAGTACTTC.

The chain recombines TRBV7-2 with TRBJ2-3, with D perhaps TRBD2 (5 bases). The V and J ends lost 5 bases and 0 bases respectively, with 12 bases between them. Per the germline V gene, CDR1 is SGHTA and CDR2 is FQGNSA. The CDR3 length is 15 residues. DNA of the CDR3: TGTGCCAGCAGCGCCCGCGGGTTCAGCACAGATACGCAGTATTTT. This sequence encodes CASSARGFSTDTQYF.

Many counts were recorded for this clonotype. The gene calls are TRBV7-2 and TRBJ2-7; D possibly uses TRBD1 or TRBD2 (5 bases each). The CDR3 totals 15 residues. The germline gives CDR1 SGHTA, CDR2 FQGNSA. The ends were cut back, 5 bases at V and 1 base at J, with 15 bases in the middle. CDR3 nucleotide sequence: TGTGCCAGCAGCCTGTTGGGGGAACAATCCTACGAGCAGTACTTC. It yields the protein CASSLLGEQSYEQYF.

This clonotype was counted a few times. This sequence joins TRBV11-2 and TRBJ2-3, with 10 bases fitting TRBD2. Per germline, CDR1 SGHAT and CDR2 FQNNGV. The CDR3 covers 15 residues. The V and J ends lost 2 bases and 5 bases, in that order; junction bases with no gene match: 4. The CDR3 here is CASSLSGRGRDTQYF. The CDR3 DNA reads TGTGCCAGCAGCTTAAGCGGGAGGGGGAGAGATACGCAGTATTTT.

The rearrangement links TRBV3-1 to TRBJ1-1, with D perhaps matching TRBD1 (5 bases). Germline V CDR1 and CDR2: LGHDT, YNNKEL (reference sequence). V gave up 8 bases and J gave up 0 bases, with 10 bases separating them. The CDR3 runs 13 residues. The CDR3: CASGGSLNTEAFF. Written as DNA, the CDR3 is TGTGCCAGCGGGGGTTCCTTGAACACTGAAGCTTTCTTT.

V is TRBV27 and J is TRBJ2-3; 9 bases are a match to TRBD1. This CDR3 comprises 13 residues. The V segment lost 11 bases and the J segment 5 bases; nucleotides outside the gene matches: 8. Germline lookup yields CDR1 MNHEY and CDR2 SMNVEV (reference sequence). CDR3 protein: CACRDRALDTQYF. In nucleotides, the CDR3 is TGTGCCTGCCGGGACAGGGCTTTAGATACGCAGTATTTT.

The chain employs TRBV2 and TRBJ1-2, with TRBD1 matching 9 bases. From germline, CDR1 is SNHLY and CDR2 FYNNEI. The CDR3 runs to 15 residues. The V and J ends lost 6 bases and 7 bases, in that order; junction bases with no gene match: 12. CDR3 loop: CASRDPGQGWGGYTF. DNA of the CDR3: TGTGCCAGCAGGGATCCGGGACAGGGATGGGGTGGCTACACCTTC.

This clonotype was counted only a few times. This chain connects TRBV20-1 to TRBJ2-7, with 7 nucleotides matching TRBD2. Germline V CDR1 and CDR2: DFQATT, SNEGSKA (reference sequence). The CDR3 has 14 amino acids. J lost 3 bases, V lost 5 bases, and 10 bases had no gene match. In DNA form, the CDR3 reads TGCAGTGCTCGACTAGCCGGGAGCCACTACGAGCAGTACTTC. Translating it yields CSARLAGSHYEQYF.

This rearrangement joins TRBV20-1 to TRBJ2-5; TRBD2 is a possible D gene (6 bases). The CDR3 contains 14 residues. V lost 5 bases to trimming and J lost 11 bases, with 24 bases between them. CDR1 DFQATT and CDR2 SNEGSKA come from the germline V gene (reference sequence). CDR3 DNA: TGCAGTGCTTCAACCGGGAGTACGAACAATGAGCAGTACTTC. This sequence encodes CSASTGSTNNEQYF.

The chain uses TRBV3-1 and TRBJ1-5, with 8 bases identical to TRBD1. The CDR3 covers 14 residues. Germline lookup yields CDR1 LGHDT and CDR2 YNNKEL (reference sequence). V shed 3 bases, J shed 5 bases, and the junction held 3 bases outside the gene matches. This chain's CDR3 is CASSQSTGDQPQHF. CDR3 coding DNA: TGTGCCAGCAGCCAGTCGACAGGGGATCAGCCCCAGCATTTT.

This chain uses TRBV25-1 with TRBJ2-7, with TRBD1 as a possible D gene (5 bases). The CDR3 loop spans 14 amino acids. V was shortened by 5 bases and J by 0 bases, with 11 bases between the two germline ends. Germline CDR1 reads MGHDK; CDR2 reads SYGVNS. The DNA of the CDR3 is TGTGCCAGCAGTTCCCAGGGCGGCTCCTACGAGCAGTACTTC. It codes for CASSSQGGSYEQYF.

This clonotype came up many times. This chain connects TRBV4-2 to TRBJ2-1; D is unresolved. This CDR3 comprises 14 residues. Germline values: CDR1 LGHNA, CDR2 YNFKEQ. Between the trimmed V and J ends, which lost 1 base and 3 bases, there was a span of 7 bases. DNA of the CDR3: TGTGCCAGCAGCCAAGGGGGAAACTACAATGAGCAGTTCTTC. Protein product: CASSQGGNYNEQFF.

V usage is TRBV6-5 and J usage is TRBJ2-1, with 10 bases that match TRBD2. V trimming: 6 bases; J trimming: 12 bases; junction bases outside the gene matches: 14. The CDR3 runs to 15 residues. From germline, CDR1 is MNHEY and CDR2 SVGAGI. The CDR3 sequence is CASRALLAGDPRQFF. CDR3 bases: TGTGCCAGCAGGGCGCTTCTAGCGGGAGATCCAAGGCAGTTCTTC.

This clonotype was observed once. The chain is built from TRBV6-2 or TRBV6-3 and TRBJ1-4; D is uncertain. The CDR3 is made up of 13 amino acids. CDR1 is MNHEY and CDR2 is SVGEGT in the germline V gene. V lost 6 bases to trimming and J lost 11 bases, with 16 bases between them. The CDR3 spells CASSGLWEEKLFF. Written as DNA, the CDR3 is TGTGCCAGCAGCGGTCTCTGGGAAGAGAAACTGTTTTTT.

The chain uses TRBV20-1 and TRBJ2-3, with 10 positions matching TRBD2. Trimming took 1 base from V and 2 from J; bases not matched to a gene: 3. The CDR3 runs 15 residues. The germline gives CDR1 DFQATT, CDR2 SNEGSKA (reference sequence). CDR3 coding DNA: TGCAGTGCTAGAGCTAGCGGGGGAACCACAGATACGCAGTATTTT. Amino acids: CSARASGGTTDTQYF.